This TCR beta chain derives from a study of Tregs in tolerant kidney transplant recipients. TCRdb's copy holds only in-frame clones and misses some; the assay was immunoSEQ multiplex PCR. The table has 92,000 or so clones, roughly nine tenths seen once; the top ten hold roughly 5%. The ends were cut back, 0 bases at V and 7 bases at J, with 18 bases in the middle. CDR1 SEHNR and CDR2 FQNEAQ come from the germline V gene (reference sequence). The CDR3 is 16 residues long. The sample consisted of CD8+ T cells from blood. The source of this sequence is a human donor in good health. This sequence joins TRBV7-9 and TRBJ2-5, with D possibly matching TRBD2 (7 bases). In DNA form, the CDR3 reads TGTGCCAGCAGCTTAGCGCCCGTTCACAGGGAGGGGACCCAGTACTTC. Translating gives CASSLAPVHREGTQYF.